This T cell receptor (beta chain) derives from a study of cytomegalovirus exposure and HLA in healthy donors. The CDR3 runs 14 residues. The V gene's germline CDR1 is SGHRS and CDR2 YFSETQ. Trimming cost V 0 bases and J 8 bases, with 11 bases left between them. Study-wide points: Donors were assumed by presence/absence analyses to have roughly uniform sequencing depth. When analyzed later, a missense DCLRE1C variant was found to be linked to TCR beta V- and J-gene trimming. The study put roughly 160 TCR beta chains on its list as cytomegalovirus-associated. The authors excluded some V segments, including TRBV6-2 and TRBV6-3, as indistinguishable.

A note on this clone: Its antigen remains unknown.

Vbeta (60) and Jbeta (13) primers were used in the PCR. Libraries were prepared by immunoSEQ multiplex PCR; TCRdb keeps only in-frame clonotypes and omits some of them. The data show over 250,000 clones, around 65% seen once. Material: PBMCs. The sequence derives from a female donor in good health and CMV-seronegative. V gene TRBV5-1 combines with J gene TRBJ2-2; weak D call: TRBD2 (5 bases). CDR3 protein: CASSLVPAGGELFF. The CDR3 coding sequence is TGCGCCAGCAGCTTGGTTCCTGCGGGTGGGGAGCTGTTTTTT.